Listed below are T cell receptor beta chains from one sample, sequenced in a study of Ad26.COV2.S vaccination and SARS-CoV-2 variants. The protocol was immunoSEQ multiplex PCR, while the TCRdb copy is restricted to in-frame clones and leaves out a portion. The table lists almost 400,000 clones, 70% to 90% of them singletons, with over 1.5% in the top ten. The source was peripheral blood, collected in a trial of Ad26.COV2.S vaccine versus placebo. These receptors all stem from a person between 18 and 65 years old who received the Ad26.COV2.S COVID-19 vaccine or a placebo. The CDR3 runs from the conserved cysteine through the conserved F or W. The order of the fields is V gene, J gene, D gene, CDR3 protein, CDR3 DNA. D genes are given only for firm matches.

>TRBV29-1|TRBJ2-3|.
CSVKQGGSTDTQYF
TGCAGCGTTAAACAGGGGGGGAGCACAGATACGCAGTATTTT
>TRBV19|TRBJ2-4|.
CASSKGFHIAKNIQYF
TGTGCCAGTAGTAAAGGGTTTCATATAGCCAAAAACATTCAGTACTTC
>TRBV3-1/TRBV3-2|TRBJ2-7|.
CASSHGTGVEQYF
TGTGCCAGCAGCCACGGAACGGGGGTGGAGCAGTACTTC
>TRBV24-1|TRBJ2-1|TRBD1
CATSDPGTGRGVGQFF
TGTGCCACCAGTGATCCTGGGACAGGGAGGGGAGTAGGGCAGTTCTTC
>TRBV5-4|TRBJ1-2|TRBD1
CASSPPTGPSYGYTF
TGTGCCAGCAGCCCGCCGACAGGGCCCAGCTATGGCTACACCTTC
>TRBV19|TRBJ2-7|TRBD1
CASSMGTGPNYEQYF
TGTGCCAGTAGTATGGGGACAGGACCCAACTACGAGCAGTACTTC
>TRBV28|TRBJ2-5|.
CASSSSRVGETQYF
TGTGCCAGCAGTTCCTCCAGGGTAGGGGAGACCCAGTACTTC
>TRBV4-1|TRBJ2-7|.
CASSQRDNYEQYF
TGCGCCAGCAGCCAACGGGACAACTACGAGCAGTACTTC
>TRBV28|TRBJ2-7|TRBD1
CASGQGTYEQYF
TGTGCCAGTGGACAGGGGACCTACGAGCAGTACTTC
>TRBV7-3|TRBJ2-3|TRBD2
CASSLSGMGTDTQYF
TGTGCCAGCAGCTTGAGCGGGATGGGCACAGATACGCAGTATTTT
>TRBV11-2|TRBJ2-7|TRBD1
CASSLAAGQGGNEQYF
TGTGCCAGCAGCTTAGCTGCCGGACAGGGTGGGAACGAGCAGTACTTC